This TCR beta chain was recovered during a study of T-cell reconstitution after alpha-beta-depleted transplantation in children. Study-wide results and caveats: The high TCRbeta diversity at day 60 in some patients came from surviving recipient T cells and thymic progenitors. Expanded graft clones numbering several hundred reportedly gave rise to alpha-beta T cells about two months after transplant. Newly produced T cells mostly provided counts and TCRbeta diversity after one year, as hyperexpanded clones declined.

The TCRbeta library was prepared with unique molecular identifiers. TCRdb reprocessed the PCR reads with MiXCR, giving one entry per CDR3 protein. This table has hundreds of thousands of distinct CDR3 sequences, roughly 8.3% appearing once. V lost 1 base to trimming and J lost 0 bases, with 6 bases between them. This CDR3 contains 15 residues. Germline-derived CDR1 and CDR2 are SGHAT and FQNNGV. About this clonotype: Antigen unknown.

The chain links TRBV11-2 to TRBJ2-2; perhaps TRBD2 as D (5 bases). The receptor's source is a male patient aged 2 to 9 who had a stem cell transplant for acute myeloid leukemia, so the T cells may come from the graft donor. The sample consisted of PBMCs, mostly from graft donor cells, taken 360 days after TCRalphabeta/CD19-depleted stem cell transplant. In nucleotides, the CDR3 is TGTGCCAGCAGCTTAGTAGCGACGAACACCGGGGAGCTGTTTTTT. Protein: CASSLVATNTGELFF.